The 5 T cell receptor beta chains reported below all come from one sample, sequenced in a study of T-cell reconstitution after alpha-beta-depleted transplantation in children (dated by TCRdb to 2015 to 2016). The library was prepared using PCR. The instrument given in TCRdb is Illumina HiSeq 2500. TCR libraries were prepared with molecular barcoding, using unique molecular identifiers to normalize TCRbeta repertoire quantification. Clones were called with MiXCR by TCRdb after fastp trimmed the public reads at Q25, and only in-frame beta chains were retained. Every distinct CDR3 protein forms one entry, paired with its most common genes and DNA. This sample holds around 600,000 distinct CDR3 sequences; under 12% were observed only once. The ten largest clones capture about 4% of the sample. This sample comprised PBMCs from the stem cell graft donor, obtained from the stem cell graft. These receptors came from a human donor who donated a stem cell graft to a child with acute myeloid leukemia.

V and J are TRBV12-3 or TRBV12-4 and TRBJ1-2; no reliable D call. This CDR3 has 12 residues. Trimming removed 6 bases at V and 7 bases at J, with 12 bases between. CDR3 amino acids: CASSQRDSGYTF. In DNA, the CDR3 is TGTGCCAGCAGCCAAAGGGATTCTGGCTACACCTTC.

The CDR3 DNA is TGCGCCAGCAGACCTGGTGGCGGGAGTCCCTGGGGCTACGAGCAGTACTTC. Translated, it gives CASRPGGGSPWGYEQYF. This chain uses TRBV5-1 with TRBJ2-7; 7 positions match TRBD2. V gave up 5 bases and J gave up 3 bases; unmatched junction bases: 17. The CDR3 has 17 amino acids. From germline, CDR1 is SGHRS and CDR2 YFSETQ. The full variable domain, rest sourced from reference TRBV5-1 and TRBJ2-7, is KAGVTQTPRYLIKTRGQQVTLSCSPISGHRSVSWYQQTPGQGLQFLFEYFSETQRNKGNFPGRFSGRQFSNSRSEMNVSTLELGDSALYLCASRPGGGSPWGYEQYFGPGTRLTVT.

The rearrangement uses TRBV20-1 and TRBJ1-3, with D hard to call. In germline, CDR1 is DFQATT, CDR2 SNEGSKA (reference sequence). V was shortened by 2 bases and J by 0 bases, with 11 bases between the two germline ends. This CDR3 spans 15 amino acids. The CDR3 region has the DNA TGCAGTGCTAGAAATATGAGGGACTCTGGAAACACCATATATTTT. Its translation: CSARNMRDSGNTIYF.

This clonotype was counted at least ten times. The gene calls are TRBV28 and TRBJ2-3, with a weak D call TRBD1 (5 bases). The CDR3 is made up of 14 amino acids. Germline loops: CDR1 MDHEN, CDR2 SYDVKM. The germline V and J ends were trimmed by 5 bases and 2 bases, with 11 bases remaining between them. CDR3 nucleotide sequence: TGTGCCAGCAGTGGGGCAGGAGTCACAGATACGCAGTATTTT. Protein sequence: CASSGAGVTDTQYF.

The rearrangement uses TRBV9 and TRBJ2-3; D is ambiguous. The V gene's germline CDR1 is SGDLS and CDR2 YYNGEE. Trimming removed 4 bases at V and 3 bases at J, with 9 bases between. The CDR3 runs to 13 residues. The CDR3 DNA reads as TGTGCCAGCAGCCCCCCCATGACAGATACGCAGTATTTT. It translates to CASSPPMTDTQYF.